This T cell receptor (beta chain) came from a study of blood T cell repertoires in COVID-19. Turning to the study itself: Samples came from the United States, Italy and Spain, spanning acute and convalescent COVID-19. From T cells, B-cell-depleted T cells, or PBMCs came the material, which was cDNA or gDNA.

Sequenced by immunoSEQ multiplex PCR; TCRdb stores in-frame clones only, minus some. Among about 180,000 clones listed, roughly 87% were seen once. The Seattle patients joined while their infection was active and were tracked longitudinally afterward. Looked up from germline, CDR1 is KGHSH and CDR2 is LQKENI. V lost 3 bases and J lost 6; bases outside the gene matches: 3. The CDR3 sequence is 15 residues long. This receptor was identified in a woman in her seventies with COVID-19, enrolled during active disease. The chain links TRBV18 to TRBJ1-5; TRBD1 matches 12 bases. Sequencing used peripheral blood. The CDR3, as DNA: TGTGCCAGCTCACCCTCGGGACAGGGGGCTCAGCCCCAGCATTTT. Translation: CASSPSGQGAQPQHF.